This record covers a single T cell receptor beta chain. The data stem from a study of blood T cell repertoires in COVID-19. Background on the study: There were acute and convalescent COVID-19 samples, and they came from the United States, Italy and Spain.

Profiling relied on immunoSEQ multiplex PCR, and the TCRdb table lists in-frame clones only, not all of them. The table lists about 200,000 clones, about 81% of them singletons, with 8.2% in the top ten. The CDR3 totals 15 residues. Deletions cut 1 base from V and 5 bases from J, with 14 bases between. The V gene's germline CDR1 is LGHNA and CDR2 YNFKEQ. Sequenced: peripheral blood. J is TRBJ2-5 and V is TRBV4-2, with D perhaps matching TRBD2 (6 bases). The sequence came from a woman of 80 years or more with COVID-19, enrolled during active disease. The DNA of the CDR3 is TGTGCCAGCAGCCAAGGCGCAGGGAGGTTGGAGACCCAGTACTTC. It translates to CASSQGAGRLETQYF.